This T cell receptor beta chain was recovered during a study of regulatory T cells in long-lasting Graves disease. V lost 10 bases to trimming and J lost 0 bases, with 16 bases between them. The germline V gene has CDR1 ENHRY and CDR2 SYGVKD. The CDR3 contains 14 residues. In this sample, this clonotype turned up many times. Its specificity is unknown. Noted time point: persistent/refractory GD, antithyroid drugs over 5 years with positive TRAb. Following extraction of RNA from PBMCs, that RNA was used to make the TCR library. HTBI primers from iRepertoire and Arm-PCR of CDR3 regions yielded the TCR beta libraries. TCRdb independently ran MiXCR on the multiplex PCR reads; one entry per CDR3 protein. Of 430,000 or so distinct CDR3 sequences listed, 20% to 25% are singletons. Findings of the study overall: Owing to a sample size that was small, accuracy may have been reduced.

The chain joins TRBV10-3 to TRBJ2-7; D is perhaps TRBD2 (6 bases). The TCR comes from a female donor with Graves disease. Specimen: peripheral blood mononuclear cells (PBMCs), collected when the disease was refractory, from a patient treated with antithyroid drugs. CDR3 loop: CATKTGTDSYEQYF. As DNA, the CDR3 is TGTGCCACCAAAACCGGGACTGACTCCTACGAGCAGTACTTC.